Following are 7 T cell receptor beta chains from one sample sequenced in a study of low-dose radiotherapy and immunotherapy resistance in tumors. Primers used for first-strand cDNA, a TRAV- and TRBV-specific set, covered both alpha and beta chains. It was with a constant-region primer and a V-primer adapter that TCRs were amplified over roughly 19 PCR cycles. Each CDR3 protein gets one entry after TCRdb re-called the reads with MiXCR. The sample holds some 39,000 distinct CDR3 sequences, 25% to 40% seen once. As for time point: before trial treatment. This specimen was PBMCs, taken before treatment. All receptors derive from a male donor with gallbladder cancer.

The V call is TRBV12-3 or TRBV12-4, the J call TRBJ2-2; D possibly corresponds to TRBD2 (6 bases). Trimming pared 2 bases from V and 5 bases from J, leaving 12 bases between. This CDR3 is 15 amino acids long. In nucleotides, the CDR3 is TGTGCCAGCAGTTTAAGAGGGGCGGGAACCGGGGAGCTGTTTTTT. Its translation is CASSLRGAGTGELFF.

CDR3 nucleotides: TGTGCCAGCACCCCTTCGACGGGCACCGGGGAGCTGTTTTTT. Encoded protein: CASTPSTGTGELFF. This chain uses TRBV5-4 with TRBJ2-2; D not certain. The CDR3 consists of 14 residues. Germline values: CDR1 SGHNT, CDR2 YYREEE (reference sequence). Trimming pared 6 bases from V and 4 bases from J, leaving 13 bases between.

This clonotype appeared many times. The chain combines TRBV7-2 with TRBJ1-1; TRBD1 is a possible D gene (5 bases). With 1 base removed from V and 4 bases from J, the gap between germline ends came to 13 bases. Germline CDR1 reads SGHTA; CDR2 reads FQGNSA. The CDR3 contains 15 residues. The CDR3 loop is CASSLVFGGTTEAFF. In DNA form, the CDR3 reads TGTGCCAGCAGCTTAGTGTTCGGGGGGACCACTGAAGCTTTCTTT.

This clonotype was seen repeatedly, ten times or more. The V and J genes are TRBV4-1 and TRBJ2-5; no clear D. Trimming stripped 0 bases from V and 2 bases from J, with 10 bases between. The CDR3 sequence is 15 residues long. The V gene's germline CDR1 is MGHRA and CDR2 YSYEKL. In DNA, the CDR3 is TGCGCCAGCAGCCAAGATGTCGGCCTACAAGAGACCCAGTACTTC. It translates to CASSQDVGLQETQYF.

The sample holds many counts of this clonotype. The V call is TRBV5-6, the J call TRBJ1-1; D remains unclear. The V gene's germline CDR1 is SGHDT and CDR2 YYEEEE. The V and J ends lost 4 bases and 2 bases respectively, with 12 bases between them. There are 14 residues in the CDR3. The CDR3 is CASSPGLVNTEAFF. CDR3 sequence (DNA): TGTGCCAGCAGCCCCGGACTAGTAAACACTGAAGCTTTCTTT.

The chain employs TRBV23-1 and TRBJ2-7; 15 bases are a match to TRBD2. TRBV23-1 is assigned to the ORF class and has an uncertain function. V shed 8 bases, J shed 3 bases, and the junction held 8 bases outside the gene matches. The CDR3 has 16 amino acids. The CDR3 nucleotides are TGCGCCAGCGGGGGACTAGCGGGGGGCCTCTACTACGAGCAGTACTTC. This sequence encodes CASGGLAGGLYYEQYF.

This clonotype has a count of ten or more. The CDR3, as DNA: TGTGCCAGCAGAGTAGGGGGAAGCTTCGATGAGCAGTTCTTC. Residues: CASRVGGSFDEQFF. The chain recombines TRBV28 with TRBJ2-1, with D tentatively TRBD1 (6 bases). The CDR3 spans 14 residues. Germline lookup yields CDR1 MDHEN and CDR2 SYDVKM. V lost 6 bases and J 8 bases, leaving 17 bases between the germline ends.